What follows are 15 T cell receptor beta chains derived from one specimen sequenced in a study of cytomegalovirus exposure and HLA in healthy donors. Vbeta (60) and Jbeta (13) primers were used in the PCR. Only in-frame clones appear in the TCRdb table, and some are missing; sequencing was by immunoSEQ multiplex PCR. Of under 200,000 clones listed, about 80% are singletons. Sequencing was done on a sample of PBMCs. These receptors all come from a young man in good health and CMV-seronegative.

The J gene is TRBJ1-5, the V gene TRBV4-3, with D maybe TRBD1 (6 bases). The CDR3 consists of 20 residues. Trimming took off 4 bases at V and 0 bases at J, with 25 bases between the two ends. Germline assignment: CDR1 LGHNA and CDR2 YSLEER. The CDR3, as DNA: TGCGCCAGCAGCCCCATATTGGCCAGGGGTCTACCTTATAGCAATCAGCCCCAGCATTTT. It codes for CASSPILARGLPYSNQPQHF.

V gene TRBV7-2 combines with J gene TRBJ2-5; 7 nucleotides agree with TRBD2. CDR1 is SGHTA and CDR2 is FQGNSA in the germline V gene. This CDR3 has 14 residues. J gave up 5 bases and V 2 bases, and 5 bases lay outside the gene matches. DNA for the CDR3: TGTGCCAGCAGCTTATGGGTGGGGGGGGAGACCCAGTACTTC. It encodes CASSLWVGGETQYF.

This clone was observed a handful of times. This rearrangement joins TRBV19 to TRBJ2-7; 12 positions agree with TRBD2. This CDR3 comprises 20 residues. From germline, CDR1 is LNHDA and CDR2 SQIVND (reference sequence). V shed 6 bases, J shed 2 bases, and the junction held 20 bases outside the gene matches. The CDR3 DNA sequence: TGTGCCAGTAGCCCACTTAAATCACCTCGGACTAGCGGGACTCCCTACGAGCAGTACTTC. It translates to CASSPLKSPRTSGTPYEQYF.

V is TRBV29-1 and J is TRBJ1-2, with D maybe TRBD1 (6 bases). This CDR3 contains 10 residues. The germline CDR1 and CDR2 sequences are SQVTM and ANQGSEA. V dropped 7 bases and J dropped 6 bases, with 9 bases sitting between them. CDR3 in amino acids: CSAWTDGYTF. The CDR3 DNA follows: TGCAGCGCCTGGACAGATGGCTACACCTTC.

The V and J genes are TRBV30 and TRBJ2-5; 9 nucleotides line up with TRBD1. The CDR3 is 13 amino acids. Germline V lookup: CDR1 GTSNPN, CDR2 SVGIG (reference sequence). V was pared by 5 bases and J by 4 bases, with 5 bases of the junction left unmatched. DNA of the CDR3: TGTGCCTGGGTACAGGGGGCGCGAGAGACCCAGTACTTC. Its translation is CAWVQGARETQYF.

The CDR3 region has the DNA TGTGCCAGCAGCTTAGGGGGGAGGAGAATGTACACTGAAGCTTTCTTT. Residues: CASSLGGRRMYTEAFF. The chain links TRBV7-8 to TRBJ1-1, with a tentative D call TRBD1 (5 bases). Trimming stripped 1 base from V and 3 bases from J, with 15 bases between. The CDR3 has 16 residues. The germline V gene encodes CDR1 SGHVS and CDR2 FQNEAQ.

This rearrangement joins TRBV28 to TRBJ1-4; D is unresolved. The CDR3 loop spans 15 amino acids. Germline CDR1 is MDHEN and CDR2 is SYDVKM. V lost 3 bases, J lost 7 bases, and 15 bases lay in between. CDR3 sequence reads: CASSFAEGRGEKLFF. In DNA form, the CDR3 reads TGTGCCAGCAGTTTTGCGGAGGGCCGGGGTGAAAAACTGTTTTTT.

This chain links TRBV6-1 with TRBJ1-2; TRBD1 might be the D (5 bases). The CDR3 sequence is 14 residues long. Germline-derived CDR1 and CDR2 are MNHNS and SASEGT. Trimming left V 7 bases short and J 5 bases short, with 17 bases between. CDR3 region: CASTYGRGAYGYTF. DNA for the CDR3: TGTGCCAGCACATACGGCCGCGGGGCATATGGCTACACCTTC.

The V call is TRBV5-6, the J call TRBJ2-1; D may be TRBD2 (6 bases). The CDR3 is 16 residues long. The V gene's germline CDR1 is SGHDT and CDR2 YYEEEE. The V and J ends lost 4 bases and 7 bases respectively, with 21 bases between them. CDR3: CASSLETRGSFNEQFF. The CDR3 DNA reads as TGTGCCAGCAGCCTAGAAACTCGGGGGAGCTTTAATGAGCAGTTCTTC.

The rearrangement links TRBV16 to TRBJ2-1; 12 bases line up with TRBD1. The CDR3 has 15 amino acids. V gave up 4 bases and J gave up 8 bases; unmatched junction bases: 6. Germline values: CDR1 KGHSY, CDR2 FQNENV. The CDR3 loop reads CASSRRGQGADEQFF. The CDR3 coding sequence is TGTGCCAGCAGCCGTCGGGGACAGGGGGCGGATGAGCAGTTCTTC.

The chain couples TRBV28 to TRBJ1-1; D gene unclear. CDR3 length: 13 amino acids. Trimming removed 8 bases from V and 0 bases from J, with 10 bases in between. Per germline, CDR1 MDHEN and CDR2 SYDVKM. CDR3 loop: CASRPFLNTEAFF. CDR3 DNA: TGTGCCAGCCGTCCTTTTTTGAACACTGAAGCTTTCTTT.

This chain joins TRBV28 and TRBJ2-2; TRBD1 agrees at 7 bases. The V and J ends lost 8 bases and 3 bases, in that order; junction bases with no gene match: 3. The CDR3 has 13 amino acids. The germline V gene encodes CDR1 MDHEN and CDR2 SYDVKM. This CDR3 reads CASEGTDTGELFF. Here the CDR3 DNA reads TGTGCCAGCGAAGGGACAGACACCGGGGAGCTGTTTTTT.

This rearrangement joins TRBV4-1 to TRBJ1-2; 7 bases are shared with TRBD1. J was trimmed by 4 bases and V by 4 bases; bases with no gene match: 12. CDR3 length equals 16 residues. CDR1 is MGHRA, CDR2 YSYEKL, per germline. CDR3 amino acids: CASSPYLDRQIYGYTF. Here the CDR3 DNA reads TGCGCCAGCAGCCCCTACCTGGACAGGCAGATCTATGGCTACACCTTC.

This clone was seen a few times. The chain is built from TRBV2 and TRBJ1-5; 7 bases agree with TRBD1. V lost 2 bases, J lost 5 bases, and 9 bases stayed unmatched. Germline CDR1 SNHLY, CDR2 FYNNEI. The CDR3 is 16 amino acids. The CDR3 DNA sequence: TGTGCCAGCAGTGAATTTAGGGGCAGGGGGTATCAGCCCCAGCATTTT. Protein product: CASSEFRGRGYQPQHF.

This chain joins TRBV7-9 and TRBJ1-5; D may be TRBD1 (5 bases). V dropped 1 base and J dropped 9 bases, with 16 bases sitting between them. The germline V gene encodes CDR1 SEHNR and CDR2 FQNEAQ (reference sequence). This CDR3 is 15 amino acids long. As DNA, the CDR3 is TGTGCCAGCAGCTTAGAAGGCAGGGTGGCCGGGCCCCAGCATTTT. Protein product: CASSLEGRVAGPQHF.